The 23 T cell receptor beta chains given below trace back to one sample, sequenced in a study of blood T cell repertoires in COVID-19. Sequencing used immunoSEQ multiplex PCR; TCRdb keeps in-frame clones, though not all of them. This sample has fewer than 250,000 clones, with about 82% found just once. The specimen sequenced was peripheral blood. These receptors all come from a woman in her sixties or seventies with active or convalescent COVID-19.

This clone has just a few counts. The chain joins TRBV3-1 (or the pseudogene TRBV3-2) to TRBJ2-3, with 8 nucleotides matching TRBD2. Germline values: CDR1 LGHDT, CDR2 YNNKEL (reference sequence). This CDR3 region has 15 residues. V lost 4 bases and J lost 5; bases outside the gene matches: 8. CDR3: CASSPLGGAGDTQYF. CDR3 nucleotide sequence: TGTGCCAGCAGCCCCCTCGGGGGGGCCGGAGATACGCAGTATTTT.

The V gene is TRBV7-8, the J gene TRBJ2-7; TRBD2 agrees at 8 bases. Germline V CDR1 and CDR2: SGHVS, FQNEAQ. This CDR3 region has 15 residues. V lost 0 bases and J lost 0; bases outside the gene matches: 1. The chain's CDR3 is CASSLAAGGSYEQYV. The CDR3 nucleotides read TGTGCCAGCAGCTTAGCGGCGGGGGGCTCCTACGAGCAGTACGTC.

The chain carries TRBV4-1 and TRBJ2-7; D is possibly TRBD1 (7 bases). The CDR3 spans 15 residues. V was clipped by 3 bases and J by 6 bases, with 18 bases between them. Germline V CDR1 and CDR2: MGHRA, YSYEKL. CDR3 nucleotide sequence: TGCGCCAGCAGCCATGATGGAGGGGGCTCGGGCGAGCAGTACTTC. Translating gives CASSHDGGGSGEQYF.

V and J are TRBV11-3 and TRBJ2-7, with TRBD1 identical over 10 bases. J lost 3 bases, V lost 0 bases, and 2 bases had no gene match. The CDR3 is 15 residues long. Germline assignment: CDR1 SGHNT and CDR2 YENEEA. CDR3 region: CASSLEGQGIYEQYF. The CDR3 nucleotides are TGTGCCAGCAGCTTAGAGGGACAGGGGATCTACGAGCAGTACTTC.

The gene calls are TRBV15 and TRBJ2-2, with 8 bases that match TRBD1. CDR3 length: 14 amino acids. In germline, CDR1 is LNHNV, CDR2 YYDKDF (reference sequence). V trimming: 5 bases; J trimming: 6 bases; junction bases outside the gene matches: 5. The CDR3 region is CATSGRQGSGELFF. As DNA, the CDR3 is TGTGCCACCAGCGGGAGACAGGGGTCCGGGGAGCTGTTTTTT.

The chain joins TRBV11-3 to TRBJ1-1; D is perhaps TRBD1 (6 bases). The V gene's germline CDR1 is SGHNT and CDR2 YENEEA. The V end was cut by 5 bases, the J end by 5 bases, with 15 bases between. This CDR3 contains 14 residues. The CDR3 sequence: CASSEKGDRTEAFF. Here the CDR3 DNA reads TGTGCCAGCAGCGAGAAGGGGGATCGTACTGAAGCTTTCTTT.

CDR3 in DNA: TGTGCCAGTAGTATTCGCGGGGACTATGGCTACACCTTC. It yields the protein CASSIRGDYGYTF. The genes are TRBV19 and TRBJ1-2; D ambiguous. The CDR3 covers 13 residues. Germline loops: CDR1 LNHDA, CDR2 SQIVND (reference sequence). V was shortened by 3 bases and J by 3 bases, with 8 bases between the two germline ends.

This sequence joins TRBV28 and TRBJ1-5, with 8 bases matching TRBD1. The CDR3 loop spans 15 amino acids. Per germline, CDR1 MDHEN and CDR2 SYDVKM. With 5 bases clipped from V and 3 bases from J, the junction kept 6 bases outside the gene matches. Here the CDR3 DNA reads TGTGCCAGCAGTCGGCCGACAGGGGCCAATCAGCCCCAGCATTTT. Translated: CASSRPTGANQPQHF.

This clone has a handful of counts. The rearrangement links TRBV5-6 to TRBJ2-4; TRBD2 matches 11 bases. CDR1 is SGHDT and CDR2 is YYEEEE in the germline V gene. V trimming: 3 bases; J trimming: 1 base; junction bases outside the gene matches: 12. The CDR3 contains 19 residues. CDR3 bases: TGTGCCAGCAGCTATAATAGCGGGAGGGTCGGTTGGGCCAAAAACATTCAGTACTTC. It encodes CASSYNSGRVGWAKNIQYF.

The chain uses TRBV7-3 and TRBJ2-2, with D possibly being TRBD1 (5 bases). The CDR3 length is 15 residues. Germline V CDR1 and CDR2: SGHTA, FQGTGA. V shed 1 base and J shed 7 bases, with 13 bases lying between them. The CDR3 region has the DNA TGTGCCAGCAGCTTAAAAAGCCAGGGTGGCGGGGAGCTGTTTTTT. This codes for CASSLKSQGGGELFF.

The CDR3 sequence is CASSPGGRGLDTQYF. The CDR3 DNA reads as TGTGCCAGCAGCCCCGGGGGCAGGGGGTTGGATACGCAGTATTTT. This sequence joins TRBV5-4 and TRBJ2-3; tentatively, D is TRBD1 (7 bases). Germline-derived CDR1 and CDR2 are SGHNT and YYREEE (reference sequence). CDR3 length: 15 residues. Trimming removed 4 bases from V and 6 bases from J, with 18 bases in between.

The chain has TRBV5-1 and TRBJ2-3, with 7 nucleotides matching TRBD2. CDR1 SGHRS and CDR2 YFSETQ come from the germline V gene. Trimming took 1 base from V and 1 from J; bases not matched to a gene: 6. This CDR3 has 16 amino acids. The chain's CDR3 is CASSLTREVRTDTQYF. CDR3 sequence (DNA): TGCGCCAGCAGCTTGACCCGGGAGGTTCGCACAGATACGCAGTATTTT. The full variable domain, with the rest looked up from reference TRBV5-1 and TRBJ2-3, is KAGVTQTPRYLIKTRGQQVTLSCSPISGHRSVSWYQQTPGQGLQFLFEYFSETQRNKGNFPGRFSGRQFSNSRSEMNVSTLELGDSALYLCASSLTREVRTDTQYFGPGTRLTVL.

The chain employs TRBV27 and TRBJ1-2, with 8 bases aligning to TRBD1. Germline CDR1 and CDR2: MNHEY and SMNVEV (reference sequence). There are 14 residues in the CDR3. Trimming took 2 bases from V and 4 from J; bases not matched to a gene: 3. The CDR3 sequence: CASSLGTGSYGYTF. The DNA for the CDR3 is TGTGCCAGCAGTTTAGGGACAGGCAGCTATGGCTACACCTTC.

This chain joins TRBV7-2 and TRBJ2-2; D unresolved. Germline V lookup: CDR1 SGHTA, CDR2 FQGNSA. V was trimmed by 0 bases and J by 0 bases, leaving 8 bases between them. This CDR3 comprises 16 residues. The CDR3 loop reads CASSLARVANTGELFF. In nucleotides, the CDR3 is TGTGCCAGCAGCTTAGCTCGTGTCGCGAACACCGGGGAGCTGTTTTTT.

The chain has TRBV2 and TRBJ2-3; D is possibly TRBD2 (5 bases). The CDR3 sequence is 14 residues long. V dropped 7 bases and J dropped 6 bases, with 17 bases sitting between them. Germline V gives CDR1 SNHLY, CDR2 FYNNEI. The CDR3 loop is CASTTVGGSDTQYF. The DNA for the CDR3 is TGTGCCAGCACCACGGTGGGTGGGAGCGATACGCAGTATTTT. The variable domain in full, completed from reference TRBV2 and TRBJ2-3, reads EPEVTQTPSHQVTQMGQEVILRCVPISNHLYFYWYRQILGQKVEFLVSFYNNEISEKSEIFDDQFSVERPDGSNFTLKIRSTKLEDSAMYFCASTTVGGSDTQYFGPGTRLTVL.

A single count supports this clone. The V call is TRBV5-3, the J call TRBJ2-5; 13 positions match TRBD2. TRBV5-3 belongs to the ORF category, with a function that is uncertain. The CDR3 contains 20 residues. The V and J ends lost 4 bases and 5 bases, in that order; junction bases with no gene match: 20. DNA for the CDR3: TGTGCCAGAAGCCTACCTAGGACTAGCGGGAGTAACCCCACCTTGGAGACCCAGTACTTC. Translated, it gives CARSLPRTSGSNPTLETQYF.

CDR3 loop: CASSQRGRGLEETQYF. The CDR3 nucleotides are TGCGCCAGCAGCCAACGTGGTAGGGGGCTCGAAGAGACCCAGTACTTC. This chain links TRBV5-1 with TRBJ2-5, with TRBD1 matching over 7 bases. Germline CDR1 reads SGHRS; CDR2 reads YFSETQ. The CDR3 loop spans 16 amino acids. J lost 3 bases, V lost 4 bases, and 12 bases had no gene match.

The chain has TRBV7-9 and TRBJ2-2, with a tentative D call TRBD2 (6 bases). V was cut by 0 bases and J by 0 bases, with 11 bases left in between. Germline loops: CDR1 SEHNR, CDR2 FQNEAQ (reference sequence). CDR3 length equals 17 residues. The CDR3 loop is CASSLALATPNTGELFF. CDR3 nucleotides: TGTGCCAGCAGCTTAGCCCTAGCGACCCCGAACACCGGGGAGCTGTTTTTT.

The rearrangement uses TRBV20-1 and TRBJ1-2; 7 positions match TRBD1. This CDR3 has 14 residues. After removal of 3 bases from V and 5 bases from J, the junction contained 9 bases not matched to a gene. CDR1 is DFQATT and CDR2 is SNEGSKA in the germline V gene (reference sequence). The DNA of the CDR3 is TGCAGTGCTAGTACAGACAGGGACGGATATGGCTACACCTTC. This gives the protein CSASTDRDGYGYTF.

The gene calls are TRBV29-1 and TRBJ2-2; D may be TRBD1 (5 bases). The ends were cut back, 8 bases at V and 5 bases at J, with 9 bases in the middle. Germline V gene data show CDR1 as SQVTM and CDR2 as ANQGSEA. This CDR3 contains 11 residues. The CDR3 loop reads CSSRVTGELFF. For the CDR3, the DNA is TGCAGCTCCAGGGTTACCGGGGAGCTGTTTTTT.

This clone was detected ten times or more. The chain couples TRBV2 to TRBJ2-1, with a possible D match to TRBD2 (6 bases). Trimming shortened V by 0 bases and J by 0 bases, and 15 bases separated the two germline ends. Germline values: CDR1 SNHLY, CDR2 FYNNEI. This CDR3 has 18 residues. Written as DNA, the CDR3 is TGTGCCAGCAGTGAAGCTGGATACCGGGGGAGCTCCTACAATGAGCAGTTCTTC. Its protein product is CASSEAGYRGSSYNEQFF.

The V call is TRBV9, the J call TRBJ2-1; D not resolved. The CDR3 runs to 14 residues. Per germline, CDR1 SGDLS and CDR2 YYNGEE. V gave up 0 bases and J gave up 4 bases, with 8 bases separating them. CDR3 nucleotides: TGTGCCAGCAGCGTAGATATCAGGTACAATGAGCAGTTCTTC. The encoded protein is CASSVDIRYNEQFF. The full variable domain, rest sourced from reference TRBV9 and TRBJ2-1, is DSGVTQTPKHLITATGQRVTLRCSPRSGDLSVYWYQQSLDQGLQFLIQYYNGEERAKGNILERFSAQQFPDLHSELNLSSLELGDSALYFCASSVDIRYNEQFFGPGTRLTVL.

The gene calls are TRBV6-5 and TRBJ2-1; the match to TRBD2 covers 7 bases. Germline V gene sequence: CDR1 MNHEY, CDR2 SVGAGI. With 0 bases clipped from V and 13 bases from J, the junction kept 3 bases outside the gene matches. The CDR3 length is 12 residues. The CDR3, as DNA: TGTGCCAGCAGTTACTCCGGGACTAATCAGTTCTTC. Protein: CASSYSGTNQFF.